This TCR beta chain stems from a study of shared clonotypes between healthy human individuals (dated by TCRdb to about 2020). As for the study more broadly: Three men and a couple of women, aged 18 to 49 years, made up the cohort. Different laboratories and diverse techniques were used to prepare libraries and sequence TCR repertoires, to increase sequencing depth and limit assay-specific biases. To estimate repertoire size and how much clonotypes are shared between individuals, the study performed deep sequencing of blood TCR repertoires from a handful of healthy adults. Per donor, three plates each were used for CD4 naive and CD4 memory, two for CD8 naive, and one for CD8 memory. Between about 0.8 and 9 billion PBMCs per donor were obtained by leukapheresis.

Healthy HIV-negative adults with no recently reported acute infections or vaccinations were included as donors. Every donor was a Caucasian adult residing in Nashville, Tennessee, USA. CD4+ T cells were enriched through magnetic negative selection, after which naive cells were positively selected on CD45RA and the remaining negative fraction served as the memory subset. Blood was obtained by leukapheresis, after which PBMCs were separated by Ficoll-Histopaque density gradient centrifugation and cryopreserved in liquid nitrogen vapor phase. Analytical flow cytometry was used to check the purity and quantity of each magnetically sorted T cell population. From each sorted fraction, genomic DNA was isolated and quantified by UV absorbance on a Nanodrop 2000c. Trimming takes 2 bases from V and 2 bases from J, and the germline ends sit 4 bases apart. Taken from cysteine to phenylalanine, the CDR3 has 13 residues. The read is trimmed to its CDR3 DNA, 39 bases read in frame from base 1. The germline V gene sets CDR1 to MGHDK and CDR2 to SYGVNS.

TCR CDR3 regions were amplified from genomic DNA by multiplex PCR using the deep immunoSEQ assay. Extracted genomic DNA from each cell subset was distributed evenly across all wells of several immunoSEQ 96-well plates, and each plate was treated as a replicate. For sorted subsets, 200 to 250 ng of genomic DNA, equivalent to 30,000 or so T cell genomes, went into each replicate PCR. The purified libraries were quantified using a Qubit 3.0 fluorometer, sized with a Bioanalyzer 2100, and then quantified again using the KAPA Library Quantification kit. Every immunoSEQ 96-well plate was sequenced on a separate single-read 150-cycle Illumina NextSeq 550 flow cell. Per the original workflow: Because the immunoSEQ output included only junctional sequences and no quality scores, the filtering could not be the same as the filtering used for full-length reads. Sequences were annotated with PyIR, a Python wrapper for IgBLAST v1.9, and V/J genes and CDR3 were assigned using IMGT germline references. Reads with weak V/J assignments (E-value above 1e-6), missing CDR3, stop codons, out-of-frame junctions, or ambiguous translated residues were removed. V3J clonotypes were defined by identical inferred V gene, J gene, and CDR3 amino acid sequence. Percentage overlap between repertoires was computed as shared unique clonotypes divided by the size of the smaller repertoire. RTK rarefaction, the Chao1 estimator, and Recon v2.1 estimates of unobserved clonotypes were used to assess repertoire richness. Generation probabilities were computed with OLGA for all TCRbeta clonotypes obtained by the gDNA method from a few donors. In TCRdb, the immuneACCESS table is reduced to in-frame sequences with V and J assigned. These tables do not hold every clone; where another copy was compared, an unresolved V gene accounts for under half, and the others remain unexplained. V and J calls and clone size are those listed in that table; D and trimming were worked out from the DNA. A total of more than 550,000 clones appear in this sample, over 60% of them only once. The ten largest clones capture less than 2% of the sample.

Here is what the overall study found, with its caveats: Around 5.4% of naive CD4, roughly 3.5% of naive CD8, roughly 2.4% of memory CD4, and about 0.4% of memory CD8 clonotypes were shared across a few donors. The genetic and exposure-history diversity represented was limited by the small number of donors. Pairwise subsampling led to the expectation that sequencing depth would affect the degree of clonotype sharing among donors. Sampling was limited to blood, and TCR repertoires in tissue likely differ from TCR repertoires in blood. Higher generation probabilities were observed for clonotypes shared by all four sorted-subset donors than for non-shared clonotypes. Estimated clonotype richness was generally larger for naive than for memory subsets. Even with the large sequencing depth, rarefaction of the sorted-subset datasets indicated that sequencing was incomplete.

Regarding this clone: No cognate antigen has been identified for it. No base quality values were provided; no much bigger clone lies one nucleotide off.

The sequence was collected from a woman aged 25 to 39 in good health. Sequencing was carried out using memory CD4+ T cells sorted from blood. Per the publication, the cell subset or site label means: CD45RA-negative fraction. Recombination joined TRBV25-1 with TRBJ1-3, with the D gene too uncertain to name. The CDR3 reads CASSENTGNTIYF. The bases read TGTGCCAGCAGTGAAAACACTGGAAACACCATATATTTT.